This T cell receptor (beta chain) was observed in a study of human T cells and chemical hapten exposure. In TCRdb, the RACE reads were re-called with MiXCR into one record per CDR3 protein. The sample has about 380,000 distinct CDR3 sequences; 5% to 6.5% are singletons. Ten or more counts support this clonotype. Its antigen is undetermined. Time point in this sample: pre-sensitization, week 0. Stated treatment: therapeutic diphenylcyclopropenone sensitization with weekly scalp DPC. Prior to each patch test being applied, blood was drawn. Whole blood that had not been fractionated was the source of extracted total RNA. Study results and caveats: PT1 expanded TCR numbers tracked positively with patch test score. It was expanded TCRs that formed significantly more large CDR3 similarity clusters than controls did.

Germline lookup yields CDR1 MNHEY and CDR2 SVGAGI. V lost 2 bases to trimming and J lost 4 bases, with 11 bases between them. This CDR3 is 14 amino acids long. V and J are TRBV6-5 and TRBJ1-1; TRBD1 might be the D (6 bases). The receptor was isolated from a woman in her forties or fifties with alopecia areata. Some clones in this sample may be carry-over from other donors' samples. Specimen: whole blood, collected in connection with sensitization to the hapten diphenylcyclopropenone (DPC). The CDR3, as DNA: TGTGCCAGCAGTTACGGGCAGGGGTTCACTGAAGCTTTCTTT. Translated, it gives CASSYGQGFTEAFF.